The clone carrying this T cell receptor beta chain has only one observation. This record belongs to a study of T cell changes during pregnancy in multiple sclerosis. Clones were sequenced by immunoSEQ multiplex PCR, and TCRdb holds only the in-frame ones, with some missing. The sample consists of 70,000 or so clones, 91% of them appearing once. V gave up 0 bases and J gave up 3 bases, with 9 bases separating them. Germline lookup yields CDR1 SGHDT and CDR2 YYEEEE. CDR3 length equals 14 residues. This material consisted of peripheral blood, taken in the third trimester of pregnancy. The receptor comes from a female donor in good health, enrolled as a control in a pregnancy study. The chain is built from TRBV5-6 and TRBJ1-2; D not certain. The CDR3 DNA reads TGTGCCAGCAGCTTGGACACCAATCACTATGGCTACACCTTC. This sequence encodes CASSLDTNHYGYTF.